This TCR beta chain was recovered during a study of shared clonotypes between healthy human individuals. Study-wide results and caveats: Blood was the only sampled material, and tissue repertoires likely differ.

A deep-level run was used for the assay. Assay: immunoSEQ multiplex PCR; the TCRdb copy retains only in-frame clones and omits some. The sample lists about 2.1 million clones; roughly 91% were seen once. Trimming took 0 bases from V and 3 from J, leaving 11 bases between them. Germline-derived CDR1 and CDR2 are MNHEY and SMNVEV (reference sequence). The CDR3 is made up of 15 amino acids. Naive CD8 isolation took CD45RO-negative cells positively selected for CCR7 and excluded terminally differentiated effector memory CD45RA+ cells. Remarks on this clone: Antigen: not known.

Sequences were obtained from naive CD8+ T cells from PBMCs. The V call is TRBV27, the J call TRBJ1-2; unclear D gene. This TCR was sampled from a man aged 18-30 years in good health. Some clones in this sample may be carry-over from other donors' samples. CDR3 in DNA: TGTGCCAGCAGTTTATCTGCGGGTTCGCACTATGGCTACACCTTC. Amino acids: CASSLSAGSHYGYTF.